Detailed here is one TCR beta chain. Its target is unknown. This record comes from a study of blood T cells in healthy people across ages. General study findings and limits: Age brought a roughly linear fall in TCR beta diversity measured per million T cells. TCR beta diversity correlated strongly with naive T cell percentage.

Sample-barcoded 5' priming and a J-beta primer mix drove a second PCR of roughly 7 to 11 cycles. Each cDNA molecule was tagged by a template-switch adaptor with 12 random nucleotides. TCRdb independently ran MiXCR on the 5' RACE reads; one entry per CDR3 protein. The sample includes approximately 940,000 distinct CDR3 sequences, roughly 52% seen only once; the top ten take 13%. Each donor had approximately 10 milliliters of peripheral blood drawn. The length of the CDR3 is 13 residues. This TCR was recovered from a young man in good health. Material for sequencing was blood. The rearrangement uses TRBV12-3 or TRBV12-4 and TRBJ2-4; 7 bases agree with TRBD1. The J call may be mistaken, given a closer DNA end match to TRBJ2-7. CDR3 in amino acids: CASRTTGDYEQYF. CDR3 nucleotides: TGTGCCAGCAGAACAACAGGGGACTACGAGCAGTACTTC.